Presented here are 21 T cell receptor beta chains from one specimen sequenced in a study of shared clonotypes between healthy human individuals. The method was immunoSEQ multiplex PCR; TCRdb's version includes in-frame clones alone and lacks a portion of them. The sample includes about 1.5 million clones, roughly 96% seen only once; the top ten take approximately 1%. The sample comprised naive CD4+ T cells sorted from blood. Documented subset: CD45RA+ positively selected. These receptors all stem from a man aged 30 to 39 in good health.

The V call is TRBV6-6, the J call TRBJ2-1; D uncertain. The germline CDR1 and CDR2 sequences are MNHNY and SVGAGI (reference sequence). The CDR3 is 15 amino acids. Trimming stripped 3 bases from V and 2 bases from J, with 11 bases between. The CDR3 is CASSYVGPTYNEQFF. CDR3 nucleotide sequence: TGTGCCAGCAGTTATGTTGGGCCCACCTACAATGAGCAGTTCTTC.

This clone was seen just once. The rearrangement joins TRBV29-1 to TRBJ1-1; 10 positions match TRBD1. The CDR3 runs to 13 residues. Germline V lookup: CDR1 SQVTM, CDR2 ANQGSEA. Unmatched junction bases numbered 6, after V lost 6 bases and J lost 5 bases. In DNA form, the CDR3 reads TGCAGCGTGACGACAGGGGGCTTGACTGAAGCTTTCTTT. Residues: CSVTTGGLTEAFF.

The chain has TRBV28 and TRBJ2-1; 7 nucleotides align to TRBD2. The CDR3 consists of 15 residues. The germline gives CDR1 MDHEN, CDR2 SYDVKM. V was pared by 2 bases and J by 8 bases, with 9 bases of the junction left unmatched. The CDR3 loop reads CASSLPGARGDEQFF. The CDR3 nucleotides are TGTGCCAGCAGTTTACCCGGGGCTCGGGGGGATGAGCAGTTCTTC.

The chain uses TRBV7-9 and TRBJ2-1; TRBD2 aligns across 8 bases. V was clipped by 6 bases and J by 0 bases; unmatched bases: 10. CDR3 length: 17 amino acids. CDR1 SEHNR and CDR2 FQNEAQ come from the germline V gene (reference sequence). CDR3 in amino acids: CASSKEAGVISYNEQFF. CDR3 sequence (DNA): TGTGCCAGCAGTAAAGAAGCGGGAGTAATCTCCTACAATGAGCAGTTCTTC.

This chain uses TRBV6-4 with TRBJ2-1; TRBD2 is a possible D gene (6 bases). CDR3 length: 16 amino acids. The V end lost 6 bases, the J end lost 4 bases, and 19 bases lay between the germline ends. Germline V gene data show CDR1 as MRHNA and CDR2 as SNTAGT. CDR3 sequence: CASSVAGTVEYNEQFF. DNA of the CDR3: TGTGCCAGCAGCGTCGCGGGGACGGTAGAGTACAATGAGCAGTTCTTC.

The genes are TRBV5-6 and TRBJ2-5; D is unclear. V gave up 2 bases and J gave up 3 bases, with 14 bases separating them. Germline-derived CDR1 and CDR2 are SGHDT and YYEEEE. The CDR3 covers 15 residues. CDR3 sequence: CASSFRRLLKETQYF. CDR3 nucleotide sequence: TGTGCCAGCAGCTTTCGTAGACTCCTAAAAGAGACCCAGTACTTC.

The chain's CDR3 is CATSLLAGVLGEQFF. CDR3 coding DNA: TGTGCCACCTCCCTACTAGCGGGAGTTCTCGGTGAGCAGTTCTTC. This chain connects TRBV19 to TRBJ2-1; TRBD2 aligns across 11 bases. After removal of 10 bases from V and 9 bases from J, the junction contained 14 bases not matched to a gene. The CDR3 loop spans 15 amino acids. Per the germline V gene, CDR1 is LNHDA and CDR2 is SQIVND (reference sequence).

V usage is TRBV5-5 and J usage is TRBJ1-4; D unresolved. This CDR3 region has 15 residues. CDR1 is SGHKS, CDR2 YYEKEE, per germline (reference sequence). The V end lost 2 bases, the J end lost 3 bases, and 11 bases lay between the germline ends. CDR3 sequence reads: CASSFGWRPNEKLFF. CDR3 DNA: TGTGCCAGCAGCTTCGGGTGGCGCCCTAATGAAAAACTGTTTTTT.

CDR3 in DNA: TGTGCCAGCAGAAGGCTAGCGTCAGATACGCAGTATTTT. Residues: CASRRLASDTQYF. The chain recombines TRBV27 with TRBJ2-3; D may be TRBD2 (6 bases). The CDR3 is 13 residues long. Germline lookup yields CDR1 MNHEY and CDR2 SMNVEV (reference sequence). The V end lost 6 bases, the J end lost 4 bases, and 11 bases lay between the germline ends.

The chain is built from TRBV27 and TRBJ2-2, with 11 nucleotides matching TRBD1. There are 16 residues in the CDR3. With V trimmed by 3 bases and J by 3 bases, 3 bases remained unmatched. The V gene's germline CDR1 is MNHEY and CDR2 SMNVEV (reference sequence). The CDR3 region is CASSFRDRGYTGELFF. The CDR3 nucleotides are TGTGCCAGCAGTTTCCGGGACAGGGGGTACACCGGGGAGCTGTTTTTT.

This chain uses TRBV30 with TRBJ2-2, with D perhaps TRBD2 (5 bases). The CDR3 is 15 amino acids. The V end was cut by 1 base, the J end by 5 bases, with 14 bases between. Germline V lookup: CDR1 GTSNPN, CDR2 SVGIG (reference sequence). CDR3 DNA: TGTGCCTGGAGTGACGGGATACGGATGACCGGGGAGCTGTTTTTT. Amino acid sequence: CAWSDGIRMTGELFF.

A word on this clone: This specimen includes other DNA sequences encoding the same CDR3. This chain connects TRBV18 to TRBJ2-5, with unresolved D. Trimming took 1 base from V and 5 from J, leaving 8 bases between them. The CDR3 sequence is 13 residues long. Germline V lookup: CDR1 KGHSH, CDR2 LQKENI. In DNA form, the CDR3 reads TGTGCCAGCTCACCACAGGGTCCGGAGACCCAGTACTTC. Its translation is CASSPQGPETQYF.

Note on this clone: Other DNA sequences within the sample encode an identical CDR3. The V call is TRBV5-1, the J call TRBJ2-5; D is possibly TRBD1 or TRBD2 (6 bases each). There are 14 residues in the CDR3. CDR1 and CDR2 (germline): SGHRS, YFSETQ. V lost 0 bases, J lost 1 base, and 7 bases lay in between. Here the CDR3 reads CASSLAGAQETQYF. CDR3 sequence (DNA): TGCGCCAGCAGCTTGGCGGGGGCCCAAGAGACCCAGTACTTC.

Concerning this clone itself: An end of the junction differs from the germline gene, which may be a read error. This chain links TRBV6-6 with TRBJ2-5; perhaps D is TRBD1 or TRBD2 (5 bases each). The length of the CDR3 is 14 residues. Looked up from germline, CDR1 is MNHNY and CDR2 is SVGAGI (reference sequence). The CDR3 DNA reads as TGTGCCAGCAGTAAAAACGGGGCCCAAAAGACCCAGTACTTC. Its protein product is CASSKNGAQKTQYF.

The rearrangement joins TRBV6-1 to TRBJ2-1, with 9 bases identical to TRBD2. J lost 4 bases, V lost 2 bases, and 21 bases had no gene match. CDR1 is MNHNS and CDR2 is SASEGT in the germline V gene. This CDR3 is 21 amino acids long. CDR3 sequence reads: CASSELKIEGLASGRYNEQFF. The CDR3 coding sequence is TGTGCCAGCAGTGAATTAAAAATCGAGGGTCTTGCCAGCGGGAGGTACAATGAGCAGTTCTTC.

The chain uses TRBV11-2 and TRBJ2-3; D is perhaps TRBD1 (5 bases). The CDR3 extends over 17 amino acids. Germline CDR1 reads SGHAT; CDR2 reads FQNNGV. The V end was cut by 1 base, the J end by 6 bases, with 20 bases between. This CDR3 reads CASSLGTGRSKGDTQYF. DNA of the CDR3: TGTGCCAGCAGCTTAGGGACCGGCAGGTCGAAGGGGGATACGCAGTATTTT.

J is TRBJ1-1 and V is TRBV6-1; D remains unclear. The CDR3 is 14 amino acids. Trimming shortened V by 3 bases and J by 5 bases, and 13 bases separated the two germline ends. Per germline, CDR1 MNHNS and CDR2 SASEGT. Here the CDR3 DNA reads TGTGCCAGCAGTGAGGGAACGGGAGCGACTGAAGCTTTCTTT. This sequence encodes CASSEGTGATEAFF.

CDR3 sequence (DNA): TGTGCCAGCACACTAGGAAGTAGCACAGATACGCAGTATTTT. Translated: CASTLGSSTDTQYF. This chain connects TRBV9 to TRBJ2-3; tentatively, D is TRBD2 (5 bases). CDR3 length equals 14 residues. V was trimmed by 6 bases and J by 0 bases, leaving 11 bases between them. Germline CDR1 and CDR2: SGDLS and YYNGEE.

The V gene is TRBV1, the J gene TRBJ2-7; TRBD2 reflects the table's D call only, with no check against the DNA. TRBV1 is an annotated pseudogene. This CDR3 is built from 14 residues. CDR3 nucleotide sequence: TGCACCAGCAGCCACGTGGGGGGAGGAGATGAGCAGTACTTC. Amino acids: CTSSHVGGGDEQYF.

Worth noting for this clone: Other DNA sequences in the sample encode the same CDR3. The chain joins TRBV6-1 to TRBJ1-5; 9 positions agree with TRBD1. The CDR3 is 14 amino acids. The germline V gene has CDR1 MNHNS and CDR2 SASEGT. V lost 6 bases and J lost 4; bases outside the gene matches: 4. The CDR3 here is CASSVGQGNQPQHF. CDR3 DNA: TGTGCCAGCAGCGTAGGACAGGGGAATCAGCCCCAGCATTTT.

This clone was found once. One end of the junction fails to match germline, which may point to a read error. The chain joins TRBV23-1 to TRBJ2-1, with a possible D match to TRBD1 (6 bases). TRBV23-1 carries the ORF label, with uncertain function. The CDR3 is 15 amino acids. CDR3 bases: TGCGCCAGCAGCCAATTACGGACAGCTCGCAATGAGCAGTTCTTC. Encoded protein: CASSQLRTARNEQFF.